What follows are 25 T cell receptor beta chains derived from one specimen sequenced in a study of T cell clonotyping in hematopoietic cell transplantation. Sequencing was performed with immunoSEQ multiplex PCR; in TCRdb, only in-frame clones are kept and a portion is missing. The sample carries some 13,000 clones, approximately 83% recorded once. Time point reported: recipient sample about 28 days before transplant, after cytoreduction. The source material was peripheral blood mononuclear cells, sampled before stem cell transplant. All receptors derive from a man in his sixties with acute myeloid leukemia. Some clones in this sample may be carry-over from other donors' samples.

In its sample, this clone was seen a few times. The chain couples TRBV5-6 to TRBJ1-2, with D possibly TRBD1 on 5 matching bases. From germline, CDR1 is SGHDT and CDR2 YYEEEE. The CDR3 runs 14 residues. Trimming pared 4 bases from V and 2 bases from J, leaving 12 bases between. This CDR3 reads CASSTKTENYGYTF. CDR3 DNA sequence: TGTGCCAGCAGCACAAAGACAGAGAACTATGGCTACACCTTC.

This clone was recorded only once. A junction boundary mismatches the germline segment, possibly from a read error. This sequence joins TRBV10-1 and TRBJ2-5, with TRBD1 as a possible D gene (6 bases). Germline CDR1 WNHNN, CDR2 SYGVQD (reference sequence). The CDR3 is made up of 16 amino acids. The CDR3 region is CASSPDPGVHQEIQYF. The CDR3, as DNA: TGCGCCAGCAGCCCAGACCCAGGGGTGCACCAAGAGATCCAGTACTTC.

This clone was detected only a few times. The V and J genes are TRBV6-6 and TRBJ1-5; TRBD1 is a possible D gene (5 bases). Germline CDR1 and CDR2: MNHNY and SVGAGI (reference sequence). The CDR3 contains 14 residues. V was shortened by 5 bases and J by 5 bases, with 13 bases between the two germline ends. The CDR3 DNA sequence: TGTGCCAGCAGTCCCGGCTGGGGGGATCAGCCCCAGCATTTT. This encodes CASSPGWGDQPQHF.

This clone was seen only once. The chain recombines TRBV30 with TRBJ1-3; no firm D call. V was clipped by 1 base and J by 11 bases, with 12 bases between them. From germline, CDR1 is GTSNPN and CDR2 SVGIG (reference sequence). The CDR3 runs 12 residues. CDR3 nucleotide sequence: TGTGCCTGGAGTGCGGGGATTGGGGCCATATATTTT. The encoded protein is CAWSAGIGAIYF.

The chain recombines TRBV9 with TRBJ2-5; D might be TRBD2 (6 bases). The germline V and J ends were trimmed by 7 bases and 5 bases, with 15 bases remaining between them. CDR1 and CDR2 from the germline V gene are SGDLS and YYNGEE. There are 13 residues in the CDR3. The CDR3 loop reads CASLSGTRETQYF. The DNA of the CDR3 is TGTGCCAGCCTCTCAGGGACTCGGGAGACCCAGTACTTC.

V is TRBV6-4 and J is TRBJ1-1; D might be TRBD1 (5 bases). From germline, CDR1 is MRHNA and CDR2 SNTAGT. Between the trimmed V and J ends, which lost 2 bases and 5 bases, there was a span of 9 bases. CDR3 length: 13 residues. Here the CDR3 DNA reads TGTGCCAGCAGTGACAAGGAGGGGACTGAAGCTTTCTTT. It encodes CASSDKEGTEAFF.

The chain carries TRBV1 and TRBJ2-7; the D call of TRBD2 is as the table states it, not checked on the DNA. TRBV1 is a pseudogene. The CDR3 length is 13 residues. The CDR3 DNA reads TGCACCAGCAGCCAGGGACTAGCGGGGGGACAGTACTTC. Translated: CTSSQGLAGGQYF.

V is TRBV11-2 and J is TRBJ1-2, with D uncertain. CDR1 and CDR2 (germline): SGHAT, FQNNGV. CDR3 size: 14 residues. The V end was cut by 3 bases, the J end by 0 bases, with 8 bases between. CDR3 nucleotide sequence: TGTGCCAGCAGCTTTGGCGGTACTAACTATGGCTACACCTTC. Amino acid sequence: CASSFGGTNYGYTF. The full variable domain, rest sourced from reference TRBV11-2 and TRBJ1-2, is EAGVAQSPRYKIIEKRQSVAFWCNPISGHATLYWYQQILGQGPKLLIQFQNNGVVDDSQLPKDRFSAERLKGVDSTLKIQPAKLEDSAVYLCASSFGGTNYGYTFGSGTRLTVV.

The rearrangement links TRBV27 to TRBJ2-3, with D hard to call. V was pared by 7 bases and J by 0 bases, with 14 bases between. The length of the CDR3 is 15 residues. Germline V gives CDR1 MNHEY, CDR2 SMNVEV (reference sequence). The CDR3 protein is CASTPPGQSTDTQYF. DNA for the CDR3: TGTGCCAGCACCCCCCCAGGCCAGAGCACAGATACGCAGTATTTT.

The CDR3 here is CASTKMGAHNEKLFF. The CDR3 DNA sequence: TGCGCCAGTACAAAGATGGGGGCGCACAATGAAAAACTGTTTTTT. This rearrangement joins TRBV5-1 to TRBJ1-4; possibly TRBD1 for D (6 bases). Germline V gene lookup returns CDR1 SGHRS and CDR2 YFSETQ. Trimming removed 8 bases from V and 5 bases from J, with 19 bases in between. The CDR3 runs 15 residues.

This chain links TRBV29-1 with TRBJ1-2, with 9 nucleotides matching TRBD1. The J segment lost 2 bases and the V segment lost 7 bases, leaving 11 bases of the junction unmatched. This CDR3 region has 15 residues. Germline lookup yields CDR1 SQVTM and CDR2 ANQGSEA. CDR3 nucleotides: TGCAGCGACGCCGCCGGTGGACAGGGGAACTATGGCTACACCTTC. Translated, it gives CSDAAGGQGNYGYTF.

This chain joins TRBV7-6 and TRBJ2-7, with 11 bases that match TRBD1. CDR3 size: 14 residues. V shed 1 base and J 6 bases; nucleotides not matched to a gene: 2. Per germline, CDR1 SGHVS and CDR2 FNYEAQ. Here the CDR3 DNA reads TGTGCCAGCAGCTTAGAGGGACAGGGGGTCGAGCAGTACTTC. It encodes CASSLEGQGVEQYF.

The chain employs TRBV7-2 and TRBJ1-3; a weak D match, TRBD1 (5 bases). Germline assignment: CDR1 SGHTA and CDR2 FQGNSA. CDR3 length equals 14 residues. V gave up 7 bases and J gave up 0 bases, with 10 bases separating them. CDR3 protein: CASTRQSSGNTIYF. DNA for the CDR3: TGTGCCAGCACCAGACAGAGCTCTGGAAACACCATATATTTT.

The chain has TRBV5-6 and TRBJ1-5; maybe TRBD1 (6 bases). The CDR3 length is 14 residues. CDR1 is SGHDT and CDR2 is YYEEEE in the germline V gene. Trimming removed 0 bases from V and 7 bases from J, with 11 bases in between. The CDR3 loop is CASSLVGGEQPQHF. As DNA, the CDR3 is TGTGCCAGCAGCTTGGTAGGGGGTGAGCAGCCCCAGCATTTT.

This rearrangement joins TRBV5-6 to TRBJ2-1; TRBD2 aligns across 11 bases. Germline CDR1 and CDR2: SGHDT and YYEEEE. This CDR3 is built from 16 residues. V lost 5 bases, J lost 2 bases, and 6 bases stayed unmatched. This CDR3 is CASRPTSGGAYNEQFF. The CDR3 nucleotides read TGTGCCAGCAGGCCAACTAGCGGGGGCGCCTACAATGAGCAGTTCTTC.

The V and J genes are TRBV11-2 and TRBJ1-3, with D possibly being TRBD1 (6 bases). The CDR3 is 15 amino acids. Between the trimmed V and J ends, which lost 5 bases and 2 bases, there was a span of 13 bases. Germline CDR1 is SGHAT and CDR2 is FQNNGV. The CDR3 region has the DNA TGTGCCAGCAGCGAGGGCCGGGGGCCTGGAAACACCATATATTTT. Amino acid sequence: CASSEGRGPGNTIYF.

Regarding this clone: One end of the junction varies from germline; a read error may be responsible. The CDR3 sequence: CASSPGPNSGNTIYF. The CDR3 DNA is TGTGCTAGCAGCCCAGGGCCCAACTCTGGAAACACCATATATTTT. The chain recombines TRBV7-7 with TRBJ1-3, with D maybe TRBD1 (5 bases). This CDR3 contains 15 residues. CDR1 SSHAT and CDR2 FNYEAQ come from the germline V gene (reference sequence).

The CDR3 sequence is CASSQESGRTQYF. CDR3 bases: TGTGCCAGCAGCCAAGAATCAGGGAGGACCCAGTACTTC. The chain couples TRBV14 to TRBJ2-5, with D possibly being TRBD1 or TRBD2 (5 bases each). V lost 0 bases, J lost 7 bases, and 9 bases lay in between. Per the germline V gene, CDR1 is SGHDN and CDR2 is FVKESK. This CDR3 region has 13 residues.

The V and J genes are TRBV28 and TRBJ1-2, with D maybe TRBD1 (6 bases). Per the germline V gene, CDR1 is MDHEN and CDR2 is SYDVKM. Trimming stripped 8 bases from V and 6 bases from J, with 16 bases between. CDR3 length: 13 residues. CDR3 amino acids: CASLPQGGDGYTF. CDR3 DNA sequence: TGTGCCAGCCTACCACAGGGAGGGGATGGCTACACCTTC.

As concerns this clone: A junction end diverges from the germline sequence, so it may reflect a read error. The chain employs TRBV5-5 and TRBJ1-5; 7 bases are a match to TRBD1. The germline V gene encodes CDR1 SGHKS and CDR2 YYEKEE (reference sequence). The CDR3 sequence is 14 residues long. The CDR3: CASSQDRAGEPQHF. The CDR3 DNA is TGCGCCAGCAGCCAAGACAGGGCTGGAGAGCCCCAGCATTTT.

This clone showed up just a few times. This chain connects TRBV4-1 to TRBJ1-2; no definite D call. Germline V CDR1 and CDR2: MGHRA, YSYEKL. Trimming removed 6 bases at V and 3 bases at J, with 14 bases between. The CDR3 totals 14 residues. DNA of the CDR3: TGCGCCAGCAGAGCCACCCCTAGGGACTATGGCTACACCTTC. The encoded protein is CASRATPRDYGYTF.

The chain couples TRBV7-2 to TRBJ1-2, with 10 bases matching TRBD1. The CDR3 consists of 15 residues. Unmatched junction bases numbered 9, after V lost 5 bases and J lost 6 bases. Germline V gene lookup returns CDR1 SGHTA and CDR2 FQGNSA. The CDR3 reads CASSVTGGAMNGYTF. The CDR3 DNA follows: TGTGCCAGCAGCGTGACAGGGGGCGCGATGAATGGCTACACCTTC.

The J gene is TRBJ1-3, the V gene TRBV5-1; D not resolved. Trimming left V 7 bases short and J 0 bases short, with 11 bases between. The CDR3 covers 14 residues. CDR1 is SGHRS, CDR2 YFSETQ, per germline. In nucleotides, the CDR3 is TGCGCCAGCCAACAGAGAACCTCTGGAAACACCATATATTTT. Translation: CASQQRTSGNTIYF.

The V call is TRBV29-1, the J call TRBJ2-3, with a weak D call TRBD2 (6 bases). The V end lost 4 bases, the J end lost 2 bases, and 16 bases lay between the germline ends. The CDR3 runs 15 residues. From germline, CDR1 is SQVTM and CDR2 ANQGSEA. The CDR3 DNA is TGCAGCGTTGTGGGGGGAGACACGTACACAGATACGCAGTATTTT. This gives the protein CSVVGGDTYTDTQYF.

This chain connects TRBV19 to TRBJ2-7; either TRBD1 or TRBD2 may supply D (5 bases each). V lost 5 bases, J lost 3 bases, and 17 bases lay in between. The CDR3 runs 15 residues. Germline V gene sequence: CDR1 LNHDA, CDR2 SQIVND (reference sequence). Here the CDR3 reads CASSVNGVGVYEQYF. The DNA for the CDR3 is TGTGCCAGTAGTGTAAACGGGGTAGGGGTCTACGAGCAGTACTTC.